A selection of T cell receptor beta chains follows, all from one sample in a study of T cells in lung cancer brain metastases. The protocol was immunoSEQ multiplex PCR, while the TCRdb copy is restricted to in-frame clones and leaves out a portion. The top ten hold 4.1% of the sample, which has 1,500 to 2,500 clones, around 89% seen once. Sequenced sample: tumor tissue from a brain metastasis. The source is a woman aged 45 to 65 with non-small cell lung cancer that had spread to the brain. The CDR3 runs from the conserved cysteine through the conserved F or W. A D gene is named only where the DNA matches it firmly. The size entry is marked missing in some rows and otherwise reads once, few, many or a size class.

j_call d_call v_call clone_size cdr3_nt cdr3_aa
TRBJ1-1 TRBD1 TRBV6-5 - TGTGCCAGCAGTTACTATGGACAGGGGGGGAGTACTGAAGCTTTCTTT CASSYYGQGGSTEAFF
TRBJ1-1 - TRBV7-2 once TGTGCCAGCAGCACACAACAGGTCTTTACTGAAGCTTTCTTT CASSTQQVFTEAFF
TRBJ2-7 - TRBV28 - TGTGCCAGCAAGGCCCTACCGGGAAGGGGCTCCTACGAACAGTACTTC CASKALPGRGSYEQYF
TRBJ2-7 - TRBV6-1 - TGTGCCAGCGGCGATCAGGAAATCGACGAGCAGTACTTC CASGDQEIDEQYF
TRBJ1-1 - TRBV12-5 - TGTGCTAGTGTTTGGCAGGGGACAATGAACACTGAAGCTTTCTTT CASVWQGTMNTEAFF
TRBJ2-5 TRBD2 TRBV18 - TGTGCCAGCTCGCAGGGAGCGGGAGAAGAGACCCAGTACTTC CASSQGAGEETQYF
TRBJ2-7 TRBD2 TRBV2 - TGTGCCAGCAGTCCGGACATTCCGCCGGGACTAGCGGGAGGGACCTACGAGCAGTACTTC CASSPDIPPGLAGGTYEQYF
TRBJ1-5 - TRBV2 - TGTGCCAGCAGTCTCTCCACTCACATGCGGGCGGGCAATCAGCCCCAGCATTTT CASSLSTHMRAGNQPQHF
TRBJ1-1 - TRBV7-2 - TGTGCCAGCAGCTTAGTTAGGGGCGCGGATGCTTTCTTT CASSLVRGADAFF
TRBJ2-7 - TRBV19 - TGTGCCAGCTCCGGACAGATTGGGAGGAACGAGCAGTACTTC CASSGQIGRNEQYF
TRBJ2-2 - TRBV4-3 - TGCGCCAGCAGCCAAGATTGGGGGGCGCGCACCGGGGAGCTGTTTTTT CASSQDWGARTGELFF
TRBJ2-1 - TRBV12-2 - TGTGCAAGTCGCTCACCGGGACTGCCTTGTAATGAGCAGTTCTTC CASRSPGLPCNEQFF
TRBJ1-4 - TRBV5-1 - TGCGCCAGCAGCTTGAACAGACCAAATGAAAAACTGTTTTTT CASSLNRPNEKLFF
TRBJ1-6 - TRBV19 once TGTGCCAGCTCCAGGGATAGGTCCTATAATTCACCCCTCCACTTT CASSRDRSYNSPLHF
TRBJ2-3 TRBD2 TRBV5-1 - TGCGCCAGCAGCCCTCCCCTAGCGGGAGTAGGAGATACGCAGTATTTT CASSPPLAGVGDTQYF
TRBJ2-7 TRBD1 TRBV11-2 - TGTGCCAGCAGCCCGGGGGGGGGACAGGGGATTGAGCAGTACTTC CASSPGGGQGIEQYF
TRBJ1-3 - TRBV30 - TGTGCCTTCGACACTAACTCTGGAAACACCATATATTTT CAFDTNSGNTIYF
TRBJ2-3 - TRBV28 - TGTGCCAGCAGTTCGGGGTGGGCGGATGAGCAGTATTTT CASSSGWADEQYF
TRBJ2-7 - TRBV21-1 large TGTGCCAGCAGCAAAGCGCACGGGGCCCCCTACGAGCAGTACTTC CASSKAHGAPYEQYF
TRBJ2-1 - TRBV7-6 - TGTGCCAGCAGCACCGCGGACCCGGACTCCTACAATGAGCAGTTCTTC CASSTADPDSYNEQFF
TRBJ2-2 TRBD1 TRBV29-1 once TGCAGCGTTGGGAGGGCAGGGGGCAAAGGCGGGGAGCTGTTTTTT CSVGRAGGKGGELFF
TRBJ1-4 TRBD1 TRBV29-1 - TGCAGCGTCCTGACAGGGGGTCGGGAAAAACTGTTTTTT CSVLTGGREKLFF
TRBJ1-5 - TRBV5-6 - TGTGTCAGCAGATCCTGGCAGTTGGTAGGACAGCCCCAGCATTTT CVSRSWQLVGQPQHF
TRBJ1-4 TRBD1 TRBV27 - TGTGCCAGCAGTTTACAGGGGGTTGAAAAACTGTTTTTT CASSLQGVEKLFF
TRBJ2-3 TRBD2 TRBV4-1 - TGCGCCACCCAGCCAGGGAAGGGAGGGCCGTCAGATACGCAGTATTTT CATQPGKGGPSDTQYF
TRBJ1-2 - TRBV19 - TGTGCCAGTAGTATAGCTGGGGGGAGCTATGGCTACACCTTC CASSIAGGSYGYTF
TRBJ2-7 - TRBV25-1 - TGTGCCAGCAGTGGGGACTCGATCTCGTACTACGAGCAGTACTTC CASSGDSISYYEQYF
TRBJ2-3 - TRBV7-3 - TGTGCCAGCAGCTTAACGCTAGCAGATACGCAGTATTTT CASSLTLADTQYF
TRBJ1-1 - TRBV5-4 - TGTGCCAGCAGCTTGACGAACACTGAAGCTTTCTTT CASSLTNTEAFF
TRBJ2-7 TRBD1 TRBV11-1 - TGTGCCAGCAGCTTTCTCGGACAGGGGACCTATGAGCAGTACTTC CASSFLGQGTYEQYF
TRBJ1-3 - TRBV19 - TGTGCCAGTAGTATAAATAGGAGCTCTGGAAACACCATATATTTT CASSINRSSGNTIYF
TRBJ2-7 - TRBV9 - TGTGCCAGCAGCGTCAACGGGGTTGCCGAGCAGTACTTC CASSVNGVAEQYF
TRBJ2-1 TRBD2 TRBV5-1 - TGCGCCAGCAGCCCCGCCCTAGCGGTAAATGAGCAGTTCTTC CASSPALAVNEQFF
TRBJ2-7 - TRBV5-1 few TGCGCCAGCAGCCCGAGGGATGTTGGTCTGCAGTACTTC CASSPRDVGLQYF
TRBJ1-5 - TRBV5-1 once TGCGCCAGCAGCCAAAAACCGCTTTTGATGCCCCAGCATTTT CASSQKPLLMPQHF
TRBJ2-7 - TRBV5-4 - TGTGCCAGCAGCTTGTTAGACCTTCGTCCCTACGAGCAGTACTTC CASSLLDLRPYEQYF
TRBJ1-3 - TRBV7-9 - TGTGCCTCGAGCTCCACAGAGACAGTCTCTGGAAACACCATATATTTT CASSSTETVSGNTIYF
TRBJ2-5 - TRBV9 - TGTGCCAGCAGCGCCCCTGACTCGATCCAGTACTTC CASSAPDSIQYF
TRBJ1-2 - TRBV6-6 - TGTGCCAGCAAGAGGGACGGCTACACCTTC CASKRDGYTF
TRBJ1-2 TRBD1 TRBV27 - TGTGCCAGCAGTTATTCGGCGACAGGGACGGGCTATGGCTACACCTTC CASSYSATGTGYGYTF
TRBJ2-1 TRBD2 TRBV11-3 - TGTGCCAGCAGCTTAGTTGCTAGCGGGATTAATGAGCAGTTCTTC CASSLVASGINEQFF
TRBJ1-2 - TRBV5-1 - TGCGCCAGCAGGGAGGGATCGTTTGGCTACACCTTC CASREGSFGYTF